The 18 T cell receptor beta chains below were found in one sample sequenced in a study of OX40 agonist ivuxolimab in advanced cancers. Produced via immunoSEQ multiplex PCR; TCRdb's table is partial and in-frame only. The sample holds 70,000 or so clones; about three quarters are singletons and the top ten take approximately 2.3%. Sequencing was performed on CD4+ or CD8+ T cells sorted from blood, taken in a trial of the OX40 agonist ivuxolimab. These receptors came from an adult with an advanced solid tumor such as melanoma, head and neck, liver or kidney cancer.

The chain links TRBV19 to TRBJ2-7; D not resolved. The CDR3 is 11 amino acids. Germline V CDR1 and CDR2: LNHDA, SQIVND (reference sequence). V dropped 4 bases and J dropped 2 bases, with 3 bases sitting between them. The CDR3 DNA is TGTGCCAGTAGTAATACCTACGAGCAGTACTTC. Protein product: CASSNTYEQYF. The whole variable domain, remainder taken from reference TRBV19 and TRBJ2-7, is DGGITQSPKYLFRKEGQNVTLSCEQNLNHDAMYWYRQDPGQGLRLIYYSQIVNDFQKGDIAEGYSVSREKKESFPLTVTSAQKNPTAFYLCASSNTYEQYFGPGTRLTVT.

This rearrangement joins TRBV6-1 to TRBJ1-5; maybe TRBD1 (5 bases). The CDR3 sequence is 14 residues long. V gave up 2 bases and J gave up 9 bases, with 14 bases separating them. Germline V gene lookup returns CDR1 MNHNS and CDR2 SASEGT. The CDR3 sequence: CASSENPGAWPQHF. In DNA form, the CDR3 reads TGTGCCAGCAGTGAAAACCCCGGGGCGTGGCCCCAGCATTTT.

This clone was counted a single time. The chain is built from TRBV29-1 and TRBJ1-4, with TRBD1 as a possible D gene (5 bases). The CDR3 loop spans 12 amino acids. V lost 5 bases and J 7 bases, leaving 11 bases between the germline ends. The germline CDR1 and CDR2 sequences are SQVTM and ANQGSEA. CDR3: CSVTRDGEKLFF. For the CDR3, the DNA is TGCAGCGTTACCCGGGACGGTGAAAAACTGTTTTTT.

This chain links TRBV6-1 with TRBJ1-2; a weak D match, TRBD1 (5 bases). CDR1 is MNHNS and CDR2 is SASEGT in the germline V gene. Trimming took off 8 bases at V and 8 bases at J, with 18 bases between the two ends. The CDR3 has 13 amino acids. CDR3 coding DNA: TGTGCCAGCTGCAGGGACTCCCACGGGGGCTACACCTTC. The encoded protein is CASCRDSHGGYTF.

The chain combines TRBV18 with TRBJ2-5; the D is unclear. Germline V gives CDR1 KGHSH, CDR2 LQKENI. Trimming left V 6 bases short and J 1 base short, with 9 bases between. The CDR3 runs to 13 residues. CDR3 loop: CASSGLGQETQYF. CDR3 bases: TGTGCCAGCTCGGGCCTAGGCCAAGAGACCCAGTACTTC.

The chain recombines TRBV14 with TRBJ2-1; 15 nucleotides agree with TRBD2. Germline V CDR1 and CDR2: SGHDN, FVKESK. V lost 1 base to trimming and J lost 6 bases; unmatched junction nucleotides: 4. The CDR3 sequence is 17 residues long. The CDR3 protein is CASSQVRTSGRVNEQFF. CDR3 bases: TGTGCCAGCAGCCAAGTCAGGACTAGCGGGAGGGTCAATGAGCAGTTCTTC. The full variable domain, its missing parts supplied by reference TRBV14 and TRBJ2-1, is EAGVTQFPSHSVIEKGQTVTLRCDPISGHDNLYWYRRVMGKEIKFLLHFVKESKQDESGMPNNRFLAERTGGTYSTLKVQPAELEDSGVYFCASSQVRTSGRVNEQFFGPGTRLTVL.

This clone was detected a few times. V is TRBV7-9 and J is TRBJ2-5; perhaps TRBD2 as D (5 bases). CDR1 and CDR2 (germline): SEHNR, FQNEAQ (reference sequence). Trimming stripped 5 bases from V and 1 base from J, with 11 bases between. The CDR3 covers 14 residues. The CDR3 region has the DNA TGTGCCAGCAGCCGTACACTAGTCCAAGAGACCCAGTACTTC. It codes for CASSRTLVQETQYF.

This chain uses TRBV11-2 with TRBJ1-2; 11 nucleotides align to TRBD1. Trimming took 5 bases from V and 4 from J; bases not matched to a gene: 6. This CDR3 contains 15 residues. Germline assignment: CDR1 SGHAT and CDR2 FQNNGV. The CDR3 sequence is CASSLGTGGSYGYTF. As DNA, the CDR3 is TGTGCCAGCAGCCTAGGGACAGGGGGTTCCTATGGCTACACCTTC.

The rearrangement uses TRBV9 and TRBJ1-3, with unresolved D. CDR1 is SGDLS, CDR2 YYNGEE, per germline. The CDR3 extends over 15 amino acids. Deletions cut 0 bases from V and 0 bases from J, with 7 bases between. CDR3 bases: TGTGCCAGCAGCGTAGGTCAGAACTCTGGAAACACCATATATTTT. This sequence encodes CASSVGQNSGNTIYF.

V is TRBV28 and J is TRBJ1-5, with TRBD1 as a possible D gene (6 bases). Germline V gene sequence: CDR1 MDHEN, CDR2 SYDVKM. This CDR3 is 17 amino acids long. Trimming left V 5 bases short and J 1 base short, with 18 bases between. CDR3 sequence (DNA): TGTGCCAGCAGTAGCACAGGGACCTCCACGAGCAATCAGCCCCAGCATTTT. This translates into CASSSTGTSTSNQPQHF.

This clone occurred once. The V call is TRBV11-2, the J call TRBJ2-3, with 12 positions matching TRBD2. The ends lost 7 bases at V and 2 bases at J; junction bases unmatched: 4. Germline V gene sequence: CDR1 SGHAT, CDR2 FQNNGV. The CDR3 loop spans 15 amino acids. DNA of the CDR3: TGTGCCAGCAATCTAGCGGGAGGGCTCACAGATACGCAGTATTTT. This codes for CASNLAGGLTDTQYF.

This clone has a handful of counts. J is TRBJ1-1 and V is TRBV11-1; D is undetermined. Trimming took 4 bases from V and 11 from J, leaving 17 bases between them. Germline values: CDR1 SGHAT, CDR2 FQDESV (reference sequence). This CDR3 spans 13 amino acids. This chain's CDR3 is CASSYHGERNAFF. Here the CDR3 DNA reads TGTGCCAGCAGCTACCACGGGGAGAGGAATGCTTTCTTT.

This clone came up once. CDR3 bases: TGTGCCAGCAGTTGGCTTAGCGGGAACCAAGAGACCCAGTACTTC. Its protein is CASSWLSGNQETQYF. The V gene is TRBV27, the J gene TRBJ2-5; 8 positions agree with TRBD2. Per the germline V gene, CDR1 is MNHEY and CDR2 is SMNVEV (reference sequence). The CDR3 spans 15 residues. Trimming took 4 bases from V and 0 from J; bases not matched to a gene: 4.

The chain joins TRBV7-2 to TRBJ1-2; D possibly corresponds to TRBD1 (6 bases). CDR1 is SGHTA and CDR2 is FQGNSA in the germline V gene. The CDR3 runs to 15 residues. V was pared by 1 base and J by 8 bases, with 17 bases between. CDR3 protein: CASSLDVGGAEGYTF. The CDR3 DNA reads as TGTGCCAGCAGCTTAGATGTAGGGGGGGCAGAGGGCTACACCTTC.

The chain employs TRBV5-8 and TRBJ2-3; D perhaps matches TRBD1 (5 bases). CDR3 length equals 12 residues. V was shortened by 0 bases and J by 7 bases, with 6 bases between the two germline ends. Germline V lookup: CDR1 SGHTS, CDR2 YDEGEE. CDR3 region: CASSLDRHTQYF. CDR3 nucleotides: TGTGCCAGCAGCTTGGACAGGCATACGCAGTATTTT.

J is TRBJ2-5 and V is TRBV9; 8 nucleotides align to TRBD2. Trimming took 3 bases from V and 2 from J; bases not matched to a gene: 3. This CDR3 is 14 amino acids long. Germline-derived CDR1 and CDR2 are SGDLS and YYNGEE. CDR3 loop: CASSAGTRQETQYF. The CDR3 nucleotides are TGTGCCAGCAGCGCCGGGACTAGACAAGAGACCCAGTACTTC. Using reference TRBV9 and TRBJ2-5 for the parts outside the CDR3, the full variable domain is DSGVTQTPKHLITATGQRVTLRCSPRSGDLSVYWYQQSLDQGLQFLIQYYNGEERAKGNILERFSAQQFPDLHSELNLSSLELGDSALYFCASSAGTRQETQYFGPGTRLLVL.

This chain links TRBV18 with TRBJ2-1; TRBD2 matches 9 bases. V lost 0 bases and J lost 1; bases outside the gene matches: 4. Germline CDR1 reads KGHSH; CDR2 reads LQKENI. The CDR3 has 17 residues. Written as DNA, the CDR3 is TGTGCCAGCTCACCACCAGCGGGGGGACTATCCTACAATGAGCAGTTCTTC. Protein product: CASSPPAGGLSYNEQFF.

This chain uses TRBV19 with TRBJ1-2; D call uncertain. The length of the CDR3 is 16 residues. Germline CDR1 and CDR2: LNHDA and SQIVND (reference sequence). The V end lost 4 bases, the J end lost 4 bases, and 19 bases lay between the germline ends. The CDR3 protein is CASSSPASSVGYGYTF. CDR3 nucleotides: TGTGCCAGTAGTAGCCCCGCCTCCTCCGTGGGCTATGGCTACACCTTC. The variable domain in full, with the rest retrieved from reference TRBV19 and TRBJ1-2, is DGGITQSPKYLFRKEGQNVTLSCEQNLNHDAMYWYRQDPGQGLRLIYYSQIVNDFQKGDIAEGYSVSREKKESFPLTVTSAQKNPTAFYLCASSSPASSVGYGYTFGSGTRLTVV.